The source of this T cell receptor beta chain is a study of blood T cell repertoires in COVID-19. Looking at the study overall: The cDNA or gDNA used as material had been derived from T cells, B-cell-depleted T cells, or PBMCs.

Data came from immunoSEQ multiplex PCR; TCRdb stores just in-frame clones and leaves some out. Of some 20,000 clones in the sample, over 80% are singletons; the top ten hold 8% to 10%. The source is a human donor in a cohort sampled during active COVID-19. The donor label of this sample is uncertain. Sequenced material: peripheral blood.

The CDR3 coding sequence is TGCGCCAGCAGACTCACGGCTAACTATGGCTACACCTTC. Its translation: CASRLTANYGYTF. This chain uses TRBV5-1 with TRBJ1-2; no clear D. CDR1 and CDR2 (germline): SGHRS, YFSETQ. The CDR3 length is 13 residues. With 5 bases removed from V and 0 bases from J, the gap between germline ends came to 8 bases.